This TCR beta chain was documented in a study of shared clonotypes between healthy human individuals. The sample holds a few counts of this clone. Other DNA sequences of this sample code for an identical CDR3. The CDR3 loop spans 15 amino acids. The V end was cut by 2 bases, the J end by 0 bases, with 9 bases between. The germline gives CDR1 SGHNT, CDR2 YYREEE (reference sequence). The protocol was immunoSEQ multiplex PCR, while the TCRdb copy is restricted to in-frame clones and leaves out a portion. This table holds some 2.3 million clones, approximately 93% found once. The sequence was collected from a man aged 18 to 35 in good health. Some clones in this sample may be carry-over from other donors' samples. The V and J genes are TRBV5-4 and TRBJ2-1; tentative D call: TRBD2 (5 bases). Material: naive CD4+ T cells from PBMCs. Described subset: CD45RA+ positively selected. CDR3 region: CASSLSGSSYNEQFF. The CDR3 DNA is TGTGCCAGCAGCTTAAGCGGTAGCTCCTACAATGAGCAGTTCTTC.